This TCR beta chain was documented in a study of blood T cells in healthy people across ages. Study-wide findings and caveats: Estimates of total diversity, which came from one million sequenced T cells, were considered to be underestimates.

Trimming at V came to 5 bases and at J to 1 base, leaving 6 bases not matched to a gene. This CDR3 has 16 residues. CDR1 and CDR2 from the germline V gene are SGHRS and YFSETQ. Notes on this clonotype: As yet, its antigen is unknown.

The use of a sample-barcoded 5' primer and a J-beta primer mix characterized a second PCR of roughly 6 to 11 cycles. TCRdb re-analysed the 5' RACE reads in MiXCR, keeping a single row per CDR3 protein. This table holds approximately 600,000 distinct CDR3 sequences, approximately 59% found once. Per-sample yields of isolated PBMCs were at least 7 million. This TCR was sampled from a man aged 55 to 70 in good health. The chain recombines TRBV5-1 with TRBJ2-1; 10 nucleotides line up with TRBD2. The specimen was blood. The CDR3 bases are TGCGCCAGCAGAGCTCCTAGCGGGGGTTCCTACAATGAGCAGTTCTTC. Translated: CASRAPSGGSYNEQFF.